This T cell receptor (beta chain) was retrieved from a study of monozygotic twins with cystic fibrosis. The study, taken as a whole, reports: In 13 of 16 pairs, V gene usage was closest to the co-twin's. Monozygotic CF twins shared more identical nucleotide clonotypes than unrelated patients.

V gave up 5 bases and J gave up 0 bases, with 11 bases separating them. Germline V gene sequence: CDR1 MRHNA, CDR2 SNTAGT. CDR3 length equals 15 residues. Assay used: immunoSEQ multiplex PCR; TCRdb lists only in-frame clones, some missing. The sample holds around 34,000 clones, 66% seen once. On this clone: Its antigen is unknown.

Sample: blood. The chain couples TRBV6-4 to TRBJ2-1; D gene ambiguous. The origin of this receptor is a girl between 10 and 17 years old with cystic fibrosis. CDR3 sequence (DNA): TGTGCCAGCAGTTTTAGTACAAACTCCTACAATGAGCAGTTCTTC. Residues: CASSFSTNSYNEQFF.